This is a list of T cell receptor beta chains from one sample in a study of beta chain features in type 1 diabetes. Sequenced by immunoSEQ multiplex PCR; TCRdb stores in-frame clones only, minus some. The sample comprises roughly 150,000 clones, around 63% of which are singletons, and approximately 0.09% rests with the top ten. The sample consisted of naive CD4+ T cells from blood. The source of these receptors is a man aged 25 to 40 with type 1 diabetes. Each CDR3 is given with its conserved first and last residue. The D gene is left open where the match is weak. The size field is filled for only some rows; it gives once, few, many or a size class.

>NA|TRBJ2-1|TRBV30|TRBD1
TGTGCCTGGAGTACAGTGACAGGGAAAAATGAGCAGTTCTTC
CAWSTVTGKNEQFF
>NA|TRBJ2-7|TRBV29-1|TRBD2
TGCAGCGCTAAACTCTCAACTAGCGAAACCGTCCACGAGCAGTACTTC
CSAKLSTSETVHEQYF
>NA|TRBJ2-2|TRBV28|NA
TGTGCCAGCAGTTTATTCATAGAGACCGGGGAGCTGTTTTTT
CASSLFIETGELFF
>once|TRBJ2-7|TRBV10-3|NA
TGTGCCATCAGTGAGGCGTCCTACGAGCAGTACTTC
CAISEASYEQYF
>NA|TRBJ2-3|TRBV6-5|NA
TGTGCCAGCAGCCCCGCTGGGGGGAGCACAGATACGCAGTATTTT
CASSPAGGSTDTQYF
>NA|TRBJ2-7|TRBV7-7|TRBD1
TGTGCTAGCAGCCCGGACAGGCTCTACGAGCAGTACTTC
CASSPDRLYEQYF
>few|TRBJ1-2|TRBV29-1|TRBD1
TGCAGCGTCGGGCTCGGGACAGAAGGTCACTATGGCTACACCTTC
CSVGLGTEGHYGYTF
>once|TRBJ2-1|TRBV5-1|TRBD2
TGCGCCAGCAGTGACCTAGCGGGGTTGTCCAATGAGCAGTTCTTC
CASSDLAGLSNEQFF
>few|TRBJ2-4|TRBV29-1|NA
TGCAGCGTTGGGGAGGTAGGGACCAAAAACATTCAGTACTTC
CSVGEVGTKNIQYF
>few|TRBJ1-4|TRBV7-2|NA
TGTGCCAGCAGCTTAGCGGGCACGGGGGGCTTGGTTGAAAAACTGTTTTTT
CASSLAGTGGLVEKLFF
>NA|TRBJ2-7|TRBV30|TRBD1
TGTGCCTGGATAATGGCAGGGGGCGGCGAGCAGTACTTC
CAWIMAGGGEQYF
>NA|TRBJ2-3|TRBV4-3|NA
TGCGCCAGCAGCCAGGCGCCGGGAGATACGCAGTATTTT
CASSQAPGDTQYF
>once|TRBJ2-7|TRBV30|TRBD2
TGTGCCTGGAGTGTACGCGGGAGCGAGCAGTACTTC
CAWSVRGSEQYF
>few|TRBJ2-1|TRBV4-1|NA
TGCGCCAGCAGCCAAAACTCCCATGAGCAGTTCTTC
CASSQNSHEQFF
>few|TRBJ2-1|TRBV13|TRBD2
TGTGCCAGCAGCCCCACCGGGACTAGCGGAAACAATGAGCAGTTCTTC
CASSPTGTSGNNEQFF
>NA|TRBJ2-5|TRBV7-9|TRBD1
TGTGCCAGCAGCCGGGACAGGGGAGAGACCCAGTACTTC
CASSRDRGETQYF
>few|TRBJ1-1|TRBV11-2|TRBD1
TGTGCCAGCAGCTCCCAGGGGGATACTGAAGCTTTCTTT
CASSSQGDTEAFF
>few|TRBJ2-7|TRBV7-2|TRBD1
TGTGCCAGCAGCACCCAGACAGGGGGCGAGCAGTACTTC
CASSTQTGGEQYF
>NA|TRBJ2-5|TRBV14|NA
TGTGCCAGCAGCCAACAGGTTACTCAAGAGACCCAGTACTTC
CASSQQVTQETQYF
>NA|TRBJ2-7|TRBV11-2|NA
TGTGCCAGCAGCTTAGTAAGACAGTCCTACGAGCAGTACTTC
CASSLVRQSYEQYF
>once|TRBJ1-2|TRBV29-1|NA
TGCAGCGTTTTACCCGGACAGCCTAACTATGGCTACACCTTC
CSVLPGQPNYGYTF
>few|TRBJ2-6|TRBV2|NA
TGTGCCAGCAGTGTCTCAGGACCGAGCTCTGGGGCCAACGTCCTGACTTTC
CASSVSGPSSGANVLTF
>few|TRBJ2-7|TRBV25-1|NA
TGTGCCAGCAGTGCACAGGGCTACGAGCAGTACTTC
CASSAQGYEQYF
>few|TRBJ2-3|TRBV30|NA
TGTGCCTGGACCTCGGCAGATACGCAGTATTTT
CAWTSADTQYF
>NA|TRBJ2-7|TRBV7-9|NA
TGTGCCAGCAGCTTGAAGGGAACCTCCTACGAGCAGTACTTC
CASSLKGTSYEQYF
>NA|TRBJ2-3|TRBV7-9|NA
TGTGCCAGCAGCTTAGAGGGCCGCACAGATACGCAGTATTTT
CASSLEGRTDTQYF
>NA|TRBJ2-7|TRBV4-1|NA
TGCGCCAGCAGCCAAGATGCCCACTCCTACGAGCAGTACTTC
CASSQDAHSYEQYF
>NA|TRBJ2-5|TRBV7-9|NA
TGTGCCAGCAGCATTACGGAGACCCAGTACTTC
CASSITETQYF
>NA|TRBJ2-3|TRBV25-1|NA
TGTGCCAGCAGTGAAGGGCTAGCTACGGATACGCAGTATTTT
CASSEGLATDTQYF
>few|TRBJ1-6|TRBV4-3|NA
TGCGCCAGCAGCCAAGGAGGGAGTAATTCACCCCTCCACTTT
CASSQGGSNSPLHF
>NA|TRBJ2-7|TRBV6-1|TRBD1
TGTGCCGTACTCGAGGTCGGACAGGGGATCTACGAGCAGTACTTC
CAVLEVGQGIYEQYF
>few|TRBJ2-1|TRBV9|TRBD2
TGTGCCAGCAGCGTAGGGCTAGCGGGGGCCCCTCGCGATGAGCAGTTCTTC
CASSVGLAGAPRDEQFF
>NA|TRBJ2-7|TRBV7-9|NA
TGTGCCAGCAGTTCATTGGCCAGGGTAGGTTCCTACGAGCAGTACTTC
CASSSLARVGSYEQYF
>few|TRBJ1-6|TRBV30|TRBD1
TGTGCCTGGAGTGAGACAGGGAGTAATTCACCCCTCCACTTT
CAWSETGSNSPLHF
>NA|TRBJ1-1|TRBV27|NA
TGTGCCAGCAGTTTTGGCAGGGCAGGTGAAGCTTTCTTT
CASSFGRAGEAFF
>NA|TRBJ1-5|TRBV5-1|NA
TGCGCCAGCAGCCCTGCCCCCACAGGGACTGGCAATCAGCCCCAGCATTTT
CASSPAPTGTGNQPQHF
>NA|TRBJ2-1|TRBV29-1|TRBD2
TGCAGCGTTGCTAGCGGGGGGGCCGCCTACAATGAGCAGTTCTTC
CSVASGGAAYNEQFF
>NA|TRBJ2-5|TRBV30|TRBD2
TGTGCCTGGAGCACTAGCGGGAGTGGTGGCCAGTACTTC
CAWSTSGSGGQYF
>NA|TRBJ2-1|TRBV5-1|NA
TGCGCCAGCAGTGACTCATCGGGGTCGAGGAATGAGCAGTTCTTC
CASSDSSGSRNEQFF
>once|TRBJ2-1|TRBV11-2|NA
TGTGCCAGCGTTCGGCAGGTGACCAATGAGCAGTTCTTC
CASVRQVTNEQFF
>NA|TRBJ1-1|TRBV10-3|NA
TGTGCCATCAAGGCAGGGGATGACACTGAAGCTTTCTTT
CAIKAGDDTEAFF
>NA|TRBJ1-2|TRBV25-1|NA
TGTGCCAGCAGTGAGGGGAGTTATGGCTACACCTTC
CASSEGSYGYTF
>NA|TRBJ2-7|TRBV29-1|NA
TGCAGCGTTGGACCAGGCCCCTACGAGCAGTACTTC
CSVGPGPYEQYF
>NA|TRBJ1-2|TRBV15|NA
TGTGCCACCGCACAGGGCAACTATGGCTACACCTTC
CATAQGNYGYTF
>few|TRBJ2-7|TRBV30|TRBD1
TGTGCCTGGAGTGGACAGGGGGCCCTCGAGCAGTACTTC
CAWSGQGALEQYF
>NA|TRBJ2-1|TRBV11-2|TRBD2
TGTGCCAGCAGCCGAAGCGGGAGCTCCTACAATGAGCAGTTCTTC
CASSRSGSSYNEQFF
>few|TRBJ1-2|TRBV29-1|TRBD1
TGCAGCGTGCAGGACAGGACTAACTATGGCTACACCTTC
CSVQDRTNYGYTF
>NA|TRBJ2-7|TRBV4-3|TRBD1
TGCGCCAGCAGCCGAGCTCCGGGACAGCCCTACGAGCAGTACTTC
CASSRAPGQPYEQYF
>NA|TRBJ2-3|TRBV7-2|TRBD2
TGTGCCAGCAGCTCAGCGACTAGCGGGGGAGCAGATACGCAGTATTTT
CASSSATSGGADTQYF
>NA|TRBJ2-5|TRBV18|NA
TGTGCCAGCTCACAGGGGCAAGAGACCCAGTACTTC
CASSQGQETQYF
>once|TRBJ1-1|TRBV25-1|NA
TGTGCCAGCAGTGAGGGGGGCCTGAACACTGAAGCTTTCTTT
CASSEGGLNTEAFF
>NA|TRBJ2-1|TRBV29-1|TRBD1
TGCAGCGTGGACAGGGCCTACTACAATGAGCAGTTCTTC
CSVDRAYYNEQFF
>NA|TRBJ2-3|TRBV7-2|TRBD2
TGTGCCAGCAGCTTAGCGCGCTCAGCGGGGGCAGATACGCAGTATTTT
CASSLARSAGADTQYF
>few|TRBJ2-2|TRBV11-2|NA
TGTGCCAGCAGCTTAAAGCTAGCCAAGAACGGGGAGCTGTTTTTT
CASSLKLAKNGELFF
>NA|TRBJ2-7|TRBV10-3|NA
TGTGCCAACAGACAGGGAGGATCCTACGAGCAGTACTTC
CANRQGGSYEQYF
>few|TRBJ1-6|TRBV15|NA
TGTGCCACCAGCAGAGAGACAGCTGGGAATTCACCCCTCCACTTT
CATSRETAGNSPLHF
>NA|TRBJ2-3|TRBV5-4|NA
TGTGCCAGCAGCTTGGGAGCCGGGACAAAAAGCACAGATACGCAGTATTTT
CASSLGAGTKSTDTQYF